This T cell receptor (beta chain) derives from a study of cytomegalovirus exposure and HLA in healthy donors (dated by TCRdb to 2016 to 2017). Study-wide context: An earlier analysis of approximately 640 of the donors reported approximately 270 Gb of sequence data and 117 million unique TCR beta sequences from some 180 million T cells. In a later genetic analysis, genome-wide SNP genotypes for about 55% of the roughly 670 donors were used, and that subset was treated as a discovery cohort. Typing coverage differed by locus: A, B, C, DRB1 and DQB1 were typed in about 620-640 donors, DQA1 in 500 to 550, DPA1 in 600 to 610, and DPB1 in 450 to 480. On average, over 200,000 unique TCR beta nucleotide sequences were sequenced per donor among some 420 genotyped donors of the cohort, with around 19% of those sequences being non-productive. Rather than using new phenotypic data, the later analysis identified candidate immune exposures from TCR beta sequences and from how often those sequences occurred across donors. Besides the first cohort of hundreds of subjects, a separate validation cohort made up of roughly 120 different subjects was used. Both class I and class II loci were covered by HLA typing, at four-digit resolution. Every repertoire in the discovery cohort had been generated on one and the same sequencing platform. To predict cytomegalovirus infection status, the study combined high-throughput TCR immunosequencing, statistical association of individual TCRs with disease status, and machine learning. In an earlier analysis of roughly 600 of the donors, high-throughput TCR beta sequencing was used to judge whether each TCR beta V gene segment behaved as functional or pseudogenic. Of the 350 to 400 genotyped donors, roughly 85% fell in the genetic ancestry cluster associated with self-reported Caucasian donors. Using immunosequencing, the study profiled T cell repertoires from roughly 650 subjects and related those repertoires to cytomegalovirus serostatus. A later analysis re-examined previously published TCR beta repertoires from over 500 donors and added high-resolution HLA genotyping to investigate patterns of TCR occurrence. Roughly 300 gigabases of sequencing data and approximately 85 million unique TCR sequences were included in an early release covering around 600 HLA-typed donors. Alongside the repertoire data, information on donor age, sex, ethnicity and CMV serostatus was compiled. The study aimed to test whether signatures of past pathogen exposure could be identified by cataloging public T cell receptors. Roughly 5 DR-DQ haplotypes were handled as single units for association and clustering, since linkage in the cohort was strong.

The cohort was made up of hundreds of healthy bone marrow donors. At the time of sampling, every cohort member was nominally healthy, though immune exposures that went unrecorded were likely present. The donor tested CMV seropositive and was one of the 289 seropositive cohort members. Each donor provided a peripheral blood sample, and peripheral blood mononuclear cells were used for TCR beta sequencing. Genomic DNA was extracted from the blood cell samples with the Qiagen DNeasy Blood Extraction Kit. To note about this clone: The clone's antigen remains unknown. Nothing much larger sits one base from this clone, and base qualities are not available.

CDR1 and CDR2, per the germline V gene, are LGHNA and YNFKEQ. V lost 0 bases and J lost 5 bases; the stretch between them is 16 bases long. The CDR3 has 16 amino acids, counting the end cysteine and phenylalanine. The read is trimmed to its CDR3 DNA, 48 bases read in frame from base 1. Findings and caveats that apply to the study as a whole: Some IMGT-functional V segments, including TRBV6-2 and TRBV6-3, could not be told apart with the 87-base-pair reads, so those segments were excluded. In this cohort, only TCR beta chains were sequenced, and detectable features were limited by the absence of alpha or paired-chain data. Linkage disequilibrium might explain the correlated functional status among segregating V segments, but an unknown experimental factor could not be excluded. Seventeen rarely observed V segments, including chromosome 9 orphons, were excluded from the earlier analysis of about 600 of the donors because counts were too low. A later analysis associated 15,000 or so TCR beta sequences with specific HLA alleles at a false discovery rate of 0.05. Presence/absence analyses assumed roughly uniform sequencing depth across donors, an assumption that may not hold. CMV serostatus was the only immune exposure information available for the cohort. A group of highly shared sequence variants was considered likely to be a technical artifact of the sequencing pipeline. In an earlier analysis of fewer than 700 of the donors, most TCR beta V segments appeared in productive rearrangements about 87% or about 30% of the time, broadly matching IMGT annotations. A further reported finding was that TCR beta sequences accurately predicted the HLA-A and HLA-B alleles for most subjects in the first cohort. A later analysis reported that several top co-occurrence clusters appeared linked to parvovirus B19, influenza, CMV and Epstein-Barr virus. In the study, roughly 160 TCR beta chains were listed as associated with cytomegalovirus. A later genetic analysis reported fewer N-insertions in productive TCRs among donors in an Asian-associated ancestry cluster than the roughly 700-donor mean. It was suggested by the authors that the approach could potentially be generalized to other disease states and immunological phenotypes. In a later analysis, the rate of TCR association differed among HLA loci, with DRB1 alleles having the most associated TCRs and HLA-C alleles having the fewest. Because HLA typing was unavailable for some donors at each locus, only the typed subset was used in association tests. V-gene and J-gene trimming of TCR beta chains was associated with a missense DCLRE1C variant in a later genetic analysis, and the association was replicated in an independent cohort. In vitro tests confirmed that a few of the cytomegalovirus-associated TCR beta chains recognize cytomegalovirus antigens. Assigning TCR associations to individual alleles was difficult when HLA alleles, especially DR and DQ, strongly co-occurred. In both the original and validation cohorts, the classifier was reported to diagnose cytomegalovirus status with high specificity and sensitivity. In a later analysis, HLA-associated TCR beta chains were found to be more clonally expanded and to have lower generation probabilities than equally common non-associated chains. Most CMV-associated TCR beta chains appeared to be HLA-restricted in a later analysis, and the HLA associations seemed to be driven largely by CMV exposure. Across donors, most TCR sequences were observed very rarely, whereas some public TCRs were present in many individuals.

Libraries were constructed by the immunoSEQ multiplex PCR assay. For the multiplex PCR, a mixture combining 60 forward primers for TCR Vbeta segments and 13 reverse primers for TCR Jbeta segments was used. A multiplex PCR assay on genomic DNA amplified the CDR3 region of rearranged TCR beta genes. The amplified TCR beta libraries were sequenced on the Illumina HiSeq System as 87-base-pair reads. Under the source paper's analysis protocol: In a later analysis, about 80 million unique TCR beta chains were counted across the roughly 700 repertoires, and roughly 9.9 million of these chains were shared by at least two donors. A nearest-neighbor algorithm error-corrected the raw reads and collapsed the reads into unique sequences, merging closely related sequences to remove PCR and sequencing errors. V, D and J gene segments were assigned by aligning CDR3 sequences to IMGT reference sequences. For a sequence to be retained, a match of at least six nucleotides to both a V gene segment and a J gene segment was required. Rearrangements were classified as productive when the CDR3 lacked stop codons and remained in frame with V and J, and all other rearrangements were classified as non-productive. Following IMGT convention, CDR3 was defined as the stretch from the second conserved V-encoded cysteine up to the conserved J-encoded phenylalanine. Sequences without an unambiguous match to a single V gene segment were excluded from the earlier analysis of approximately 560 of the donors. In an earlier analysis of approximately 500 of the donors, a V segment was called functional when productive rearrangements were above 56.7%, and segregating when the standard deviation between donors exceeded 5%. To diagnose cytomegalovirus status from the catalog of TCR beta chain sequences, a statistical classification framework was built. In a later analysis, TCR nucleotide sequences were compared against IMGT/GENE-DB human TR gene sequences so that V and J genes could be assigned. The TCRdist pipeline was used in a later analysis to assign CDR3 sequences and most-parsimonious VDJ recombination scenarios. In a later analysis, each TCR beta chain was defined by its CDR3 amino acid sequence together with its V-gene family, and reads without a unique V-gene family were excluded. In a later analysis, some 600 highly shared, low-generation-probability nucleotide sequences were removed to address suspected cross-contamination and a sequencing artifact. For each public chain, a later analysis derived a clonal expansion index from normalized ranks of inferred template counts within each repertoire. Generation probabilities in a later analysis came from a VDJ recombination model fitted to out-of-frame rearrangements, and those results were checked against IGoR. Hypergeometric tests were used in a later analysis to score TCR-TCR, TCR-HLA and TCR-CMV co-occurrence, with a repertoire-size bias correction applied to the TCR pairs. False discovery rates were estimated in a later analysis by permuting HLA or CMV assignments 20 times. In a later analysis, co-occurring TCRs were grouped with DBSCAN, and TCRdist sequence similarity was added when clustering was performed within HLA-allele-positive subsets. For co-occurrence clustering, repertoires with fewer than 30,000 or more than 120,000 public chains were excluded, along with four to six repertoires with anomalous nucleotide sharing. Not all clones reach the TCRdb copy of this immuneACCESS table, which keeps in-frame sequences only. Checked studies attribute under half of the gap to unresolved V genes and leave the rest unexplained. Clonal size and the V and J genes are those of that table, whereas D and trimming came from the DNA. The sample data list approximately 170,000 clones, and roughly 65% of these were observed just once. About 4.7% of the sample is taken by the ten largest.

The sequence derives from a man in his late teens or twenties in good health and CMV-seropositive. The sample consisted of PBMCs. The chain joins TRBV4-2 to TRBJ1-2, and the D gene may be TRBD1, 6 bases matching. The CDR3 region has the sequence CASSQDRNRVGYGYTF. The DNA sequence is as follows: TGTGCCAGCAGCCAAGATCGAAACAGGGTCGGGTATGGCTACACCTTC.